The 29 T cell receptor beta chains below come from one sample, sequenced in a study of vaccination effects on CD4 cells after COVID-19. Antigen-specific CD4+ T cell clonotypes were called by their expansion after viral peptide-pool culture in ViraFEST. With approximately 9 days of culture completed, CD4+ T cells were isolated. Having tested negative for nucleocapsid antibodies, the vaccine recipients showed no prior SARS-CoV-2 infection. The assay was immunoSEQ multiplex PCR, and TCRdb's table has in-frame clones only and misses some. The sample contains 74,000 or so clones, approximately 80% of which appear only once. Antigens of these TCRs are unknown. Sequencing used CD4+ T cells from PBMCs cultured with SARS-CoV-2 spike peptides, obtained before COVID-19 vaccination. The receptors originated from a human donor who received a COVID-19 vaccine.

The CDR3 coding sequence is TGTGCCAGCAGTGAGATGGGCGGCGGCCAGCCCCAGCATTTT. Amino acids: CASSEMGGGQPQHF. The chain is built from TRBV2 and TRBJ1-5, with no clear D. Germline V CDR1 and CDR2: SNHLY, FYNNEI. Trimming shortened V by 3 bases and J by 7 bases, and 13 bases separated the two germline ends. The CDR3 extends over 14 amino acids. The full variable domain, its missing parts supplied by reference TRBV2 and TRBJ1-5, is EPEVTQTPSHQVTQMGQEVILRCVPISNHLYFYWYRQILGQKVEFLVSFYNNEISEKSEIFDDQFSVERPDGSNFTLKIRSTKLEDSAMYFCASSEMGGGQPQHFGDGTRLSIL.

The CDR3 DNA reads TGTGCCAGCAGCGGTAAGGACAGGGGGCGTCGGGAGACCCAGTACTTC. It yields the protein CASSGKDRGRRETQYF. The chain is built from TRBV7-2 and TRBJ2-5; 11 nucleotides align to TRBD1. V lost 5 bases, J lost 5 bases, and 10 bases stayed unmatched. The CDR3 is 16 amino acids. CDR1 and CDR2 (germline): SGHTA, FQGNSA.

This clone was counted between two and nine times. V gene TRBV6-1 combines with J gene TRBJ1-1; D is unclear. The V gene lost 0 bases and the J gene lost 0 bases, with 8 bases spanning the gap. Germline CDR1 MNHNS, CDR2 SASEGT. CDR3 length: 15 residues. The CDR3: CASSEALRLNTEAFF. In DNA, the CDR3 is TGTGCCAGCAGTGAAGCGCTCAGACTGAACACTGAAGCTTTCTTT.

This clone was picked up a small number of times. The rearrangement uses TRBV27 and TRBJ2-2; perhaps TRBD2 as D (6 bases). V shed 7 bases and J shed 4 bases, with 10 bases lying between them. The CDR3 is made up of 13 amino acids. The germline V gene encodes CDR1 MNHEY and CDR2 SMNVEV (reference sequence). As DNA, the CDR3 is TGTGCCAGCAAACGGGGGAGCACCGGGGAGCTGTTTTTT. This codes for CASKRGSTGELFF.

The chain links TRBV5-1 to TRBJ2-7; 8 nucleotides match TRBD1. The CDR3 has 15 amino acids. The germline V gene has CDR1 SGHRS and CDR2 YFSETQ. The V gene end was trimmed by 3 bases and the J gene end by 2 bases; junction bases not matched to a gene: 7. CDR3 protein: CASSWSTGVTYEQYV. The CDR3 bases are TGCGCCAGCAGCTGGTCGACAGGGGTAACCTACGAGCAGTACGTC.

The gene calls are TRBV27 and TRBJ1-5, with a tentative D call TRBD1 (5 bases). The CDR3 contains 14 residues. Trimming shortened V by 0 bases and J by 7 bases, and 10 bases separated the two germline ends. Germline-derived CDR1 and CDR2 are MNHEY and SMNVEV (reference sequence). In DNA form, the CDR3 reads TGTGCCAGCAGTTTATCAGGGGAGCAACAGCCCCAGCATTTT. Translation gives CASSLSGEQQPQHF.

The V call is TRBV7-9, the J call TRBJ2-2, with 10 bases matching TRBD1. Unmatched junction bases numbered 5, after V lost 5 bases and J lost 5 bases. Per the germline V gene, CDR1 is SEHNR and CDR2 is FQNEAQ (reference sequence). The CDR3 length is 15 residues. The CDR3 nucleotides are TGTGCCAGCAGCGCCGGGACAGGGGTTACCGGGGAGCTGTTTTTT. Protein product: CASSAGTGVTGELFF.

CDR3: CASSFNAGTGMNTEAFF. The CDR3 DNA follows: TGTGCCAGCAGCTTCAATGCCGGGACAGGCATGAACACTGAAGCTTTCTTT. The chain links TRBV5-4 to TRBJ1-1, with 8 bases identical to TRBD1. V shed 2 bases and J 0 bases; nucleotides not matched to a gene: 9. The CDR3 extends over 17 amino acids. From germline, CDR1 is SGHNT and CDR2 YYREEE (reference sequence).

The chain joins TRBV7-2 to TRBJ2-2; D might be TRBD1 (6 bases). Germline values: CDR1 SGHTA, CDR2 FQGNSA. V was trimmed by 4 bases and J by 2 bases, leaving 8 bases between them. The CDR3 loop spans 14 amino acids. This CDR3 reads CASSSDRNTGELFF. The CDR3 DNA reads TGTGCCAGCAGCTCGGACAGAAACACCGGGGAGCTGTTTTTT.

The chain has TRBV6-5 and TRBJ2-5; possibly TRBD2 for D (5 bases). The CDR3 is made up of 12 amino acids. From germline, CDR1 is MNHEY and CDR2 SVGAGI. Trimming shortened V by 6 bases and J by 5 bases, and 10 bases separated the two germline ends. The CDR3 reads CASSQPGETQYF. CDR3 coding DNA: TGTGCCAGCAGCCAGCCGGGGGAGACCCAGTACTTC.

This sequence joins TRBV30 and TRBJ1-6; D is perhaps TRBD1 (5 bases). This CDR3 region has 16 residues. V dropped 5 bases and J dropped 2 bases, with 16 bases sitting between them. Germline-derived CDR1 and CDR2 are GTSNPN and SVGIG (reference sequence). CDR3 DNA sequence: TGTGCCTGGGGAACCGCAGGGTCGGCCTATAATTCACCCCTCCACTTT. The encoded protein is CAWGTAGSAYNSPLHF.

J is TRBJ1-3 and V is TRBV5-1; D perhaps matches TRBD1 (6 bases). Germline CDR1 reads SGHRS; CDR2 reads YFSETQ. This CDR3 is 15 amino acids long. V was shortened by 3 bases and J by 2 bases, with 12 bases between the two germline ends. This chain's CDR3 is CASSSWGGTGNTIYF. The DNA of the CDR3 is TGCGCCAGCAGCTCGTGGGGGGGCACTGGAAACACCATATATTTT.

This chain links TRBV10-3 with TRBJ2-1; 10 bases are shared with TRBD1. With V trimmed by 2 bases and J by 6 bases, 13 bases remained unmatched. Germline V gene data show CDR1 as ENHRY and CDR2 as SYGVKD. The CDR3 runs 18 residues. The CDR3 coding sequence is TGTGCCATCAGTGAGGCTTATCGTATCCGGGACAGGGGCAATGAGCAGTTCTTC. It specifies CAISEAYRIRDRGNEQFF.

The rearrangement links TRBV30 to TRBJ1-1, with 9 bases identical to TRBD1. This CDR3 is 14 amino acids long. Per germline, CDR1 GTSNPN and CDR2 SVGIG (reference sequence). The J segment lost 5 bases and the V segment lost 3 bases, leaving 7 bases of the junction unmatched. The DNA of the CDR3 is TGTGCCTGGAGCGACGGACAGGGGACAACTGAAGCTTTCTTT. Amino acid sequence: CAWSDGQGTTEAFF. Together with reference TRBV30 and TRBJ1-1, the CDR3 gives the full variable domain: SQTIHQWPATLVQPVGSPLSLECTVEGTSNPNLYWYRQAAGRGLQLLFYSVGIGQISSEVPQNLSASRPQDRQFILSSKKLLLSDSGFYLCAWSDGQGTTEAFFGQGTRLTVV.

This clone was seen a few times. The V and J genes are TRBV5-1 and TRBJ1-2; 9 bases align to TRBD1. The CDR3 is 15 amino acids. After removal of 4 bases from V and 5 bases from J, the junction contained 9 bases not matched to a gene. CDR1 is SGHRS and CDR2 is YFSETQ in the germline V gene. DNA for the CDR3: TGCGCCAGCAGCCATGGGGACAGGGTAATATATGGCTACACCTTC. Translating gives CASSHGDRVIYGYTF.

The rearrangement uses TRBV5-8 and TRBJ1-1; weak D call: TRBD1 (6 bases). The CDR3 has 14 residues. V lost 4 bases, J lost 2 bases, and 12 bases lay in between. CDR1 is SGHTS and CDR2 is YDEGEE in the germline V gene. The chain's CDR3 is CASSLQGINTEAFF. Written as DNA, the CDR3 is TGTGCCAGCAGCCTGCAGGGGATTAACACTGAAGCTTTCTTT.

The J gene is TRBJ2-3, the V gene TRBV30; 8 bases map to TRBD1. This CDR3 is 15 amino acids long. Unmatched junction bases numbered 10, after V lost 3 bases and J lost 5 bases. The germline CDR1 and CDR2 sequences are GTSNPN and SVGIG (reference sequence). The CDR3: CAWSQRTGRGDTQYF. CDR3 nucleotides: TGTGCCTGGAGCCAGCGGACAGGGCGGGGAGATACGCAGTATTTT.

This clone appeared a single time. V gene TRBV18 combines with J gene TRBJ2-5; possibly TRBD1 for D (6 bases). Trimming removed 3 bases at V and 5 bases at J, with 10 bases between. Germline values: CDR1 KGHSH, CDR2 LQKENI. The CDR3 totals 13 residues. In DNA form, the CDR3 reads TGTGCCAGCTCACCGGGACACATGGAGACCCAGTACTTC. Translation gives CASSPGHMETQYF. Full variable domain (outside the CDR3, taken from reference TRBV18 and TRBJ2-5): NAGVMQNPRHLVRRRGQEARLRCSPMKGHSHVYWYRQLPEEGLKFMVYLQKENIIDESGMPKERFSAEFPKEGPSILRIQQVVRGDSAAYFCASSPGHMETQYFGPGTRLLVL.

J is TRBJ2-4 and V is TRBV28, with 11 bases matching TRBD1. Trimming removed 1 base from V and 0 bases from J; junction bases left unmatched: 2. This CDR3 has 17 amino acids. CDR1 and CDR2 (germline): MDHEN, SYDVKM. The CDR3 sequence: CASSLSGQGAAKNIQYF. DNA of the CDR3: TGTGCCAGCAGTTTATCCGGACAGGGGGCAGCCAAAAACATTCAGTACTTC.

This clone appeared a few times. The chain recombines TRBV19 with TRBJ1-5; D perhaps matches TRBD1 (5 bases). This CDR3 contains 16 residues. Germline CDR1 LNHDA, CDR2 SQIVND (reference sequence). The V end was cut by 5 bases, the J end by 4 bases, with 18 bases between. The CDR3 region is CASSLGVQRGNQPQHF. In nucleotides, the CDR3 is TGTGCCAGTAGTTTGGGGGTCCAGCGAGGGAATCAGCCCCAGCATTTT. Looking up the rest from reference TRBV19 and TRBJ1-5 gives the full variable domain: DGGITQSPKYLFRKEGQNVTLSCEQNLNHDAMYWYRQDPGQGLRLIYYSQIVNDFQKGDIAEGYSVSREKKESFPLTVTSAQKNPTAFYLCASSLGVQRGNQPQHFGDGTRLSIL.

This clone was seen more than once but under ten times. The genes are TRBV6-4 and TRBJ1-1; D ambiguous. The CDR3 is 17 amino acids. CDR1 is MRHNA and CDR2 is SNTAGT in the germline V gene. Trimming removed 10 bases from V and 0 bases from J, with 24 bases in between. The chain's CDR3 is CATPICGAILMNTEAFF. CDR3 sequence (DNA): TGTGCCACCCCGATTTGTGGCGCTATACTCATGAACACTGAAGCTTTCTTT.

This clone was picked up one time. The J gene is TRBJ2-1, the V gene TRBV18, with D perhaps TRBD1 (5 bases). This CDR3 has 13 amino acids. Germline values: CDR1 KGHSH, CDR2 LQKENI. Trimming took 6 bases from V and 3 from J, leaving 9 bases between them. The CDR3 coding sequence is TGTGCCAGCTCGCTAACAGGCTACAATGAGCAGTTCTTC. Amino acid sequence: CASSLTGYNEQFF.

This clone was observed a single time. The chain has TRBV24-1 and TRBJ2-5, with D possibly being TRBD1 (6 bases). Germline CDR1 and CDR2: KGHDR and SFDVKD. CDR3 length equals 13 residues. V was shortened by 3 bases and J by 7 bases, with 11 bases between the two germline ends. Written as DNA, the CDR3 is TGTGCCACCAGTGATCCCGACAGGTCGACCCAGTACTTC. Amino acid sequence: CATSDPDRSTQYF.

This clone showed up just a few times. The chain uses TRBV7-6 and TRBJ1-4; D unclear. Germline V gene lookup returns CDR1 SGHVS and CDR2 FNYEAQ. Trimming cost V 2 bases and J 5 bases, with 6 bases left between them. The CDR3 has 13 residues. CDR3 sequence (DNA): TGTGCCAGCAGCTTATACTCGAATGAAAAACTGTTTTTT. It specifies CASSLYSNEKLFF.

The count of this clone is one. Here the CDR3 reads CSVDGQTVNYGYTF. The CDR3 DNA reads as TGCAGCGTCGATGGACAGACCGTTAACTATGGCTACACCTTC. The gene calls are TRBV29-1 and TRBJ1-2; perhaps TRBD1 as D (6 bases). V was clipped by 6 bases and J by 1 base, with 15 bases between them. This CDR3 has 14 amino acids. The germline V gene encodes CDR1 SQVTM and CDR2 ANQGSEA. The full variable domain, its missing parts supplied by reference TRBV29-1 and TRBJ1-2, is SAVISQKPSRDICQRGTSLTIQCQVDSQVTMMFWYRQQPGQSLTLIATANQGSEATYESGFVIDKFPISRPNLTFSTLTVSNMSPEDSSIYLCSVDGQTVNYGYTFGSGTRLTVV.

This chain connects TRBV5-1 to TRBJ1-3, with D tentatively TRBD1 (6 bases). Germline V gene data show CDR1 as SGHRS and CDR2 as YFSETQ. This CDR3 region has 16 residues. The ends were cut back, 4 bases at V and 3 bases at J, with 17 bases in the middle. The CDR3 here is CASSPKMAGDGNTIYF. For the CDR3, the DNA is TGCGCCAGCAGCCCTAAAATGGCAGGGGATGGAAACACCATATATTTT.

The chain is built from TRBV9 and TRBJ2-5; 11 nucleotides line up with TRBD2. J gave up 2 bases and V 3 bases, and 6 bases lay outside the gene matches. The CDR3 is made up of 16 amino acids. The germline V gene encodes CDR1 SGDLS and CDR2 YYNGEE. This CDR3 reads CASSESTSGGQETQYF. CDR3 nucleotides: TGTGCCAGCAGCGAAAGCACTAGCGGGGGTCAAGAGACCCAGTACTTC.

V usage is TRBV19 and J usage is TRBJ1-1; D is uncertain. The CDR3 sequence is 15 residues long. The V and J ends lost 3 bases and 0 bases respectively, with 11 bases between them. CDR1 and CDR2 from the germline V gene are LNHDA and SQIVND (reference sequence). DNA for the CDR3: TGTGCCAGTAGTATGGCTGGCAGTTTGAACACTGAAGCTTTCTTT. This codes for CASSMAGSLNTEAFF.

The rearrangement links TRBV18 to TRBJ1-1; the match to TRBD1 covers 8 bases. CDR1 is KGHSH and CDR2 is LQKENI in the germline V gene. The length of the CDR3 is 15 residues. V lost 5 bases, J lost 4 bases, and 9 bases stayed unmatched. CDR3: CASSSGTGLVTEAFF. The DNA of the CDR3 is TGTGCCAGCTCATCCGGGACAGGTTTGGTCACTGAAGCTTTCTTT. The complete variable domain, with remaining parts taken from reference TRBV18 and TRBJ1-1, reads NAGVMQNPRHLVRRRGQEARLRCSPMKGHSHVYWYRQLPEEGLKFMVYLQKENIIDESGMPKERFSAEFPKEGPSILRIQQVVRGDSAAYFCASSSGTGLVTEAFFGQGTRLTVV.